This T cell receptor beta chain emerged from a study of blood T cell repertoires in COVID-19. The V and J ends lost 0 bases and 0 bases, in that order; junction bases with no gene match: 8. This CDR3 is 18 amino acids long. Germline loops: CDR1 SGHAT, CDR2 FQNNGV. TCRdb keeps only in-frame clones here, not all; method: immunoSEQ multiplex PCR. The sample shows some 78,000 clones, 86% of them seen only once. Sample: peripheral blood. J is TRBJ2-4 and V is TRBV11-2; 7 bases agree with TRBD1. This TCR derives from a man aged 45-65 years with active or convalescent COVID-19. CDR3 DNA: TGTGCCAGCAGCTTAGATCTGGGGACAGCCATAGCCAAAAACATTCAGTACTTC. Its translation is CASSLDLGTAIAKNIQYF.